This TCR beta chain comes out of a study of T cell responses to AZD1222 COVID-19 vaccine. Study-level results: The reported proportion of spike-specific TCRs targeting unmutated variant regions was nearly half. A mostly white British donor set with more females was recruited, and clonal diversity was possibly underestimated. Across the whole spike, CD4 TCRs peaked at regions 160-218 and 743-854. Only a handful of AZD1222 recipients, six or seven in all, had baseline seropositivity.

Assay used: immunoSEQ multiplex PCR; TCRdb lists only in-frame clones, some missing. The sample records around 210,000 clones, roughly 94% being singletons. Germline V gene sequence: CDR1 MDHEN, CDR2 SYDVKM. This CDR3 region has 16 residues. Trimming cost V 3 bases and J 0 bases; bases outside gene matches: 4. In the case of this clone: Its antigen is not known.

Sequenced here: peripheral blood, sampled 28 days after the second dose of the MenACWY control vaccine. This receptor was taken from an adult who received the MenACWY meningococcal vaccine as a control. J is TRBJ2-2 and V is TRBV28; 7 nucleotides line up with TRBD2. The CDR3 here is CASSFRLAANTGELFF. Here the CDR3 DNA reads TGTGCCAGCAGTTTTAGGCTAGCGGCGAACACCGGGGAGCTGTTTTTT.